The sequence of this TCR beta chain was determined in a study of T cell responses to AZD1222 COVID-19 vaccine. Remarks on this clone: The antigen is unknown.

The data were produced by immunoSEQ multiplex PCR, yet TCRdb's version contains in-frame clones alone and is incomplete. This sample has some 200,000 clones, with more than 75% found just once. The CDR3 loop spans 13 amino acids. In germline, CDR1 is LGHDT, CDR2 YNNKEL (reference sequence). V lost 3 bases to trimming and J lost 0 bases, with 5 bases between them. General study points: Only six people who got AZD1222 tested seropositive at baseline. Rises in breadth and depth of Spike-specific TCRs came after two AZD1222 doses.

Sequenced material: peripheral blood, taken on day 0 of AZD1222 vaccination. The chain recombines TRBV3-1 (or the pseudogene TRBV3-2) with TRBJ1-1, with D hard to call. This clonotype was sampled from an adult in good health. In DNA, the CDR3 is TGTGCCAGCAGCCAGGTCCTGAACACTGAAGCTTTCTTT. Translation gives CASSQVLNTEAFF.